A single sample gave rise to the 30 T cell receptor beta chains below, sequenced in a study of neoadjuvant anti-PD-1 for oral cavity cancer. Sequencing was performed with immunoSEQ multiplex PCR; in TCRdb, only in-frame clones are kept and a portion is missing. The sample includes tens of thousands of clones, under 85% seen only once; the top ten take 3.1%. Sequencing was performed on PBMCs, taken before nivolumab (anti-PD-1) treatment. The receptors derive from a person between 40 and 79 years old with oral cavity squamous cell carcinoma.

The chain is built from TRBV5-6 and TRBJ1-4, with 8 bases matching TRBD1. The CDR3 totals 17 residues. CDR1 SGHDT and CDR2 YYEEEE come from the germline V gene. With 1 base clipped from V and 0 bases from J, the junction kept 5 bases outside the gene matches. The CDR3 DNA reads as TGTGCCAGCAGCTTGAGCCCACAGGGGGCAACTAATGAAAAACTGTTTTTT. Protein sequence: CASSLSPQGATNEKLFF.

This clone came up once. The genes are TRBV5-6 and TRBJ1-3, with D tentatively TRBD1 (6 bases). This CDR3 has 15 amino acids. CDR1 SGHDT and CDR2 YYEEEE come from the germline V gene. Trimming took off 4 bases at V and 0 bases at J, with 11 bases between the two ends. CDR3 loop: CASSIGQNSGNTIYF. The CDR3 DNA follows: TGTGCCAGCAGCATAGGACAGAACTCTGGAAACACCATATATTTT.

The CDR3 DNA is TGTGCCAGCAGCTTACGGCGTGCGGGAGGACTCCAAGAGACCCAGTACTTC. Its translation is CASSLRRAGGLQETQYF. The V and J genes are TRBV7-2 and TRBJ2-5; 8 bases map to TRBD2. The CDR3 totals 17 residues. The germline V gene has CDR1 SGHTA and CDR2 FQGNSA. J gave up 1 base and V 2 bases, and 9 bases lay outside the gene matches.

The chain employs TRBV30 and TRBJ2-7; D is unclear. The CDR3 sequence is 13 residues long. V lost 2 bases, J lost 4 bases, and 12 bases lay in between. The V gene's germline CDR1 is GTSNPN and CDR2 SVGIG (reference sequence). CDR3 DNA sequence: TGTGCCTGGAGTCTCGGGTCCGAATACGAGCAGTACTTC. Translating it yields CAWSLGSEYEQYF.

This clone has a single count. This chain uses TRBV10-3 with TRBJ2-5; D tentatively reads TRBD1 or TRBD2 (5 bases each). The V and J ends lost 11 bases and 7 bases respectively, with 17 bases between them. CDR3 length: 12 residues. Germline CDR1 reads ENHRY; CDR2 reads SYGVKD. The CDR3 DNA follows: TGTGCCGCCTCGGACTTTCAGGGGACCCAGTACTTC. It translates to CAASDFQGTQYF.

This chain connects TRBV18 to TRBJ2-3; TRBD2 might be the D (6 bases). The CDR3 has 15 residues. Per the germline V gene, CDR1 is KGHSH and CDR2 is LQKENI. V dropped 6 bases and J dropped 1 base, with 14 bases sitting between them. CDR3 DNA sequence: TGTGCCAGCTCGGCCGGGACTCCGGGCACAGATACGCAGTATTTT. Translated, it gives CASSAGTPGTDTQYF.

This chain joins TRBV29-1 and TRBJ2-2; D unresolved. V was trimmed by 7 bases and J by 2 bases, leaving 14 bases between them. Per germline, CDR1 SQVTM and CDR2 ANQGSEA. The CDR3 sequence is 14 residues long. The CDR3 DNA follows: TGCAGCGCCCAAGGGCAGCTTAACACCGGGGAGCTGTTTTTT. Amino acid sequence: CSAQGQLNTGELFF.

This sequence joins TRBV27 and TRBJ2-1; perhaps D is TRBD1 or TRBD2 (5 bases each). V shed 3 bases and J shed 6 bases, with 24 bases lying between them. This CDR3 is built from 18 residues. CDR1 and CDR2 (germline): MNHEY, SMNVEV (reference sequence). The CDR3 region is CASSFNARGNRVGNEQFF. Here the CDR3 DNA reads TGTGCCAGCAGTTTTAACGCGAGGGGCAACAGAGTCGGCAATGAGCAGTTCTTC.

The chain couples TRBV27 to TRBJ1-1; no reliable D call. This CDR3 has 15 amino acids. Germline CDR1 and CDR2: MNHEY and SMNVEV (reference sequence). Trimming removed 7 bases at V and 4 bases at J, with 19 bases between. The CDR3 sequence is CASKSGLESFTEAFF. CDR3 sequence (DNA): TGTGCCAGCAAGTCGGGCCTCGAGTCTTTCACTGAAGCTTTCTTT.

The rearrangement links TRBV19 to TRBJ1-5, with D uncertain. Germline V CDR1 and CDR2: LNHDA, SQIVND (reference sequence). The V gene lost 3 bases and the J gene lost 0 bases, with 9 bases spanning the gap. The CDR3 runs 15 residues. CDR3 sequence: CASSIKPDSNQPQHF. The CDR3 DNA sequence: TGTGCCAGTAGTATCAAACCCGATAGCAATCAGCCCCAGCATTTT.

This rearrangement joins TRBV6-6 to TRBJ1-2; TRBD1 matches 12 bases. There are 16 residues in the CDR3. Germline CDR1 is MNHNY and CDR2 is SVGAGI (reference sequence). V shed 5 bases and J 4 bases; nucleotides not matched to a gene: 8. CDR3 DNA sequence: TGTGCCAGCAGTAGGGGACAGGGGGCGGAAATCTATGGCTACACCTTC. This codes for CASSRGQGAEIYGYTF.

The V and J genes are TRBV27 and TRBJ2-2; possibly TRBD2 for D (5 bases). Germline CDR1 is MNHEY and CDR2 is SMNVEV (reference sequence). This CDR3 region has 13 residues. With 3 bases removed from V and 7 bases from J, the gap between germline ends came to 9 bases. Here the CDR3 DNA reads TGTGCCAGCAGTTTCCGGGAACACGGGGAGCTGTTTTTT. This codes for CASSFREHGELFF.

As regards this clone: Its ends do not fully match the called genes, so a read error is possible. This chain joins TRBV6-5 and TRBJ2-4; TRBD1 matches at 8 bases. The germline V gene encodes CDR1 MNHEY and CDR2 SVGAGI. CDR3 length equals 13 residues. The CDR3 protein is CASRLTDRGPTLF. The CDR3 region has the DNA TGTGCCAGCAGACTTACCGACAGGGGACCGACTCTCTTC.

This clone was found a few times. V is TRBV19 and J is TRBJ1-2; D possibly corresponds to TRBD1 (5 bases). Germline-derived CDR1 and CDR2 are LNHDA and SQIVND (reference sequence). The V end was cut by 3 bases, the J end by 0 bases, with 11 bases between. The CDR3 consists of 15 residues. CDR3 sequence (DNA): TGTGCCAGTAGTATCGACAGACCGCCTAACTATGGCTACACCTTC. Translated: CASSIDRPPNYGYTF.

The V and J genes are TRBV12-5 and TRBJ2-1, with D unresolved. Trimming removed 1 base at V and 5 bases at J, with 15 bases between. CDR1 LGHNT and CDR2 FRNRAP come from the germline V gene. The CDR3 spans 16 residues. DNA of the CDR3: TGTGCTAGTGGTTTGGATCCACGACCCGAACACAATGAGCAGTTCTTC. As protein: CASGLDPRPEHNEQFF.

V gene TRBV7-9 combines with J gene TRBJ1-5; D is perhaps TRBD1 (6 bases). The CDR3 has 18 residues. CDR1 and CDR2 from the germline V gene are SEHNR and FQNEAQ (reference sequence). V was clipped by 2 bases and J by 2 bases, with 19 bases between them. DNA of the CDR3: TGTGCCAGCAGCTTAAAGAGAGTCCGGGGGCCCCGCAATCAGCCCCAGCATTTT. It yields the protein CASSLKRVRGPRNQPQHF.

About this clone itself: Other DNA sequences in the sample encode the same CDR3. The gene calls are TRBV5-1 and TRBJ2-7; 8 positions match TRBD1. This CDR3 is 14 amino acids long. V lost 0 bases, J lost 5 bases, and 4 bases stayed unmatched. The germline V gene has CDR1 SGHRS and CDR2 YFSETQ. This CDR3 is CASSLGQGFDEQYF. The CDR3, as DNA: TGCGCCAGCAGCTTGGGACAGGGGTTCGACGAGCAGTACTTC.

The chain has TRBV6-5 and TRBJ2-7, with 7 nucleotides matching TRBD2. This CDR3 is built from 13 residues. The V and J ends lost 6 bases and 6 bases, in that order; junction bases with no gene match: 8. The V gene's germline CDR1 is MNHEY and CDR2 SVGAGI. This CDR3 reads CASRSSGRSEQYF. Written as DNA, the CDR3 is TGTGCCAGCAGATCTAGCGGAAGAAGCGAGCAGTACTTC.

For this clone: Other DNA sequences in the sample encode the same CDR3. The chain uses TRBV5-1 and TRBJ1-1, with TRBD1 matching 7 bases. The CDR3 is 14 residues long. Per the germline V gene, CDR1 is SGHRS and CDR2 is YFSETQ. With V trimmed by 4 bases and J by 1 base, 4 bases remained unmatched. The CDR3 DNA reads TGCGCCAGCAGCCTAGGGACAGCGAACACTGAAGCTTTCTTT. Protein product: CASSLGTANTEAFF.

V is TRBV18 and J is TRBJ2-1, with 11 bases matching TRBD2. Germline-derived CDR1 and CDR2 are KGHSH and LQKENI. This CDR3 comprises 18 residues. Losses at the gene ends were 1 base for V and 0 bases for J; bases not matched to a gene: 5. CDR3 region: CASSPRTSGSHSYNEQFF. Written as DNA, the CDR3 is TGTGCCAGCTCACCACGGACTAGCGGGTCCCACTCCTACAATGAGCAGTTCTTC.

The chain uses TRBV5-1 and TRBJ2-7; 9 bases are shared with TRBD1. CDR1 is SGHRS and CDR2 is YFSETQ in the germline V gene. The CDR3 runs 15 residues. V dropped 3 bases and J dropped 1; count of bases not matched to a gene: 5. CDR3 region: CASSWGQGSSYEQYF. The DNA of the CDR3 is TGCGCCAGCAGCTGGGGACAGGGTTCATCCTACGAGCAGTACTTC. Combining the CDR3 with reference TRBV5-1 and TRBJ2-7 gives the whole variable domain KAGVTQTPRYLIKTRGQQVTLSCSPISGHRSVSWYQQTPGQGLQFLFEYFSETQRNKGNFPGRFSGRQFSNSRSEMNVSTLELGDSALYLCASSWGQGSSYEQYFGPGTRLTVT.

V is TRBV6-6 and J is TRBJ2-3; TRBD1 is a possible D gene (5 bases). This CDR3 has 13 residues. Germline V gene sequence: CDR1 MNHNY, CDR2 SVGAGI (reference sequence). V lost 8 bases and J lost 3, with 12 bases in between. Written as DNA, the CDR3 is TGTGCCAGCTGTAGGGGTGGGACAGATACGCAGTATTTT. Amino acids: CASCRGGTDTQYF.

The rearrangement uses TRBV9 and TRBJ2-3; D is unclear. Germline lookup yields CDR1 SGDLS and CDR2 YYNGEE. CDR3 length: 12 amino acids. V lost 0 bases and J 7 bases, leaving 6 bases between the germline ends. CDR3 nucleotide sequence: TGTGCCAGCAGCGTAGGATCGAATACGCAGTATTTT. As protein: CASSVGSNTQYF.

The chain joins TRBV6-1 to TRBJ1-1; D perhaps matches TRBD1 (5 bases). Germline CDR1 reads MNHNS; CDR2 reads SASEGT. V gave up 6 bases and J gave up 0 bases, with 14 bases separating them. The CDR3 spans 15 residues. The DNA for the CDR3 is TGTGCCAGCAGGACAGCCGACGCGATGAACACTGAAGCTTTCTTT. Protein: CASRTADAMNTEAFF.

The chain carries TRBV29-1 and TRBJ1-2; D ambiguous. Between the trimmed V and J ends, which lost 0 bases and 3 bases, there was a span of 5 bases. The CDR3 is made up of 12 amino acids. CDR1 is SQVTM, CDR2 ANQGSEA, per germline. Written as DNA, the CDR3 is TGCAGCGTTGAAGACACCTACTATGGCTACACCTTC. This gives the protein CSVEDTYYGYTF.

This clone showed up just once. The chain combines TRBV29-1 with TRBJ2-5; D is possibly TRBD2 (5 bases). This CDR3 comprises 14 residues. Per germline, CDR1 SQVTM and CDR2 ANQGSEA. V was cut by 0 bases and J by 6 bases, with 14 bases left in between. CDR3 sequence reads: CSVEEERPGKTQYF. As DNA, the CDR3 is TGCAGCGTTGAAGAGGAGCGGCCCGGGAAGACCCAGTACTTC.

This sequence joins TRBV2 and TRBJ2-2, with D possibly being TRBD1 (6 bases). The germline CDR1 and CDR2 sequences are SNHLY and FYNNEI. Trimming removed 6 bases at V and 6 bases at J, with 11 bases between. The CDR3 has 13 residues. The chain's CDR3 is CASSYRESGELFF. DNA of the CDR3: TGTGCCAGCAGCTACAGGGAATCCGGGGAGCTGTTTTTT.

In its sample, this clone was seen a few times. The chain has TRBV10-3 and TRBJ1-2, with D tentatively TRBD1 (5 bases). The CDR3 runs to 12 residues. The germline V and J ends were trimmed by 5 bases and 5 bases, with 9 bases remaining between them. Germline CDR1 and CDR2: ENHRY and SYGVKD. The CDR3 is CAISSRAYGYTF. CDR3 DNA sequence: TGTGCCATCAGTTCCAGGGCATATGGCTACACCTTC.

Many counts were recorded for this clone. CDR3 bases: TGTGCCAGCAGCTTATTGGCCGACAGCCTGAACACTGAAGCTTTCTTT. It yields the protein CASSLLADSLNTEAFF. The V gene is TRBV7-3, the J gene TRBJ1-1; possibly TRBD1 for D (5 bases). With 2 bases removed from V and 0 bases from J, the gap between germline ends came to 13 bases. Germline CDR1 is SGHTA and CDR2 is FQGTGA. The CDR3 runs 16 residues.

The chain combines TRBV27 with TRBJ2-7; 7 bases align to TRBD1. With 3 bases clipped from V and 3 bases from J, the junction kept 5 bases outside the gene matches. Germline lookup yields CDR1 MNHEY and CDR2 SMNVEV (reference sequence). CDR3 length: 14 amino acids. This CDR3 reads CASSLAPGGYEQYF. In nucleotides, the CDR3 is TGTGCCAGCAGTTTGGCCCCAGGGGGCTACGAGCAGTACTTC.